This paragraph covers one TCR beta chain sequence. Its recognized antigen is unknown. The CDR3 end lies 3 residues beyond the end of the read and is filled in from the germline J gene. The source of the sample is a study of T cells in women clearing cervical HPV infection (dated by TCRdb to between 2018 and 2020). About the study as a whole: Cases were roughly 24 women with histologically confirmed HPV16-related CIN3 or worse, including a couple of invasive cancers. The controls were 25 or so women whose single incident HPV16 infection cleared within 12 months with no development of precancer or cancer. Cases and controls were matched on age within five years and on year of sample collection. Blood from cases was collected at the visit where the lesion was first found, while blood from controls was collected once the infection could no longer be detected. As quality controls, five blinded duplicates were added to each group, bringing the total to 60 or so samples made up of 50 or so participants and about ten replicates. Among cases, blood sampling came a median of roughly 150 days after lesion detection, with an interquartile range of roughly 85 to 200 days. In the parent cohort, some 10,000 women aged 18 or older were enrolled in Guanacaste, Costa Rica, during about 1993 to 1995 and were followed for seven years. Cases had a median age of around 34 years compared with approximately 41 for controls, and baseline characteristics showed no significant differences between the groups. Because only a few women had HLA typing data, the possibility that HLA type acted as a confounder could not be ruled out. This exploratory proof-of-principle case-control study, nested within the Guanacaste HPV Natural History Study in Costa Rica, compared TCR repertoires among women with different cervical HPV16 outcomes. What the authors observed across the whole study: The cross-sectional design could not show whether the associations came before the infection or were a result of it, and neither effector/memory subsets nor HPV-specific T cells were isolated. Because the number of T cells in each sample was unknown, differences in richness could reflect differing T-cell content rather than repertoire biology. TCR repertoire richness was significantly higher in CIN3+ cases than in controls across sequencing depths, while evenness did not differ. By combining richness with V gene abundances, random forest classifiers separated cases from controls with an estimated AUC of just over 0.8. Cases had lower TRBV6-7 relative abundance than controls (approximately 0.11% versus 0.16%; Bonferroni P = 0.0008).

Every participant had a single incident cervical HPV16 infection, and women with prevalent HPV16 infections were excluded. Cervical HPV DNA was detected with MY09/MY11 PCR, and genotyping was done with dot-blot hybridization. Roughly 15 mL of heparinized blood was centrifuged, after which the buffy coat was aliquoted, frozen at -30 degrees C, and then stored at -80 degrees C. Genomic DNA was extracted from buffy coat specimens using QIAGEN kits. The immunoSEQ assay used multiplex PCR to amplify TCR beta CDR3 regions from an average of approximately 1,100 ng of genomic DNA per sample. The assay corrected primer bias using a complete synthetic TCR repertoire to establish an amplification baseline. Amplicons were sequenced on the Illumina platform. The study's own analysis went as follows. Sequences were error-corrected by clustering with frequency ratios and a modified nearest-neighbor algorithm and were then analyzed in the immunoSEQ Analyzer with IMGT gene definitions. At each rarefaction depth, TCR richness and evenness were averaged over 20 rarefaction repeats, and samples with fewer sequences than the depth were excluded. Relative abundances of V, D and J genes were compared between groups using Wilcoxon rank sum tests, with FDR correction applied. For the blinded duplicates, the intraclass correlation was 90% to 97% for TCR richness and averaged about 77% across around 61 gene segments. TCRdb limited this immuneACCESS table to in-frame rearrangements with V and J called. A share of clones is missing; checked studies link under half to unresolved V genes, and the rest is unexplained. V and J calls and clone size are given by that table; D and trimming were obtained from the DNA. The table of this sample itemizes some 39,000 clones. Together, the top ten hold 5.8% of the sample.

Looking up the germline V gene (reference sequence) yields CDR1 DFQATT and CDR2 SNEGSKA. Clipping removes 6 bases from V and 3 bases from J, with 18 as the unmatched junction base count. The CDR3 covers 17 residues, taking in both the cysteine and the phenylalanine. The 42 bases shown cover part of the CDR3, and their frame starts at base 1. This clonotype was obtained from a woman between 18 and 70 years old with a cervical HPV16 infection that either progressed to CIN3+ or cleared (not recorded which). Here the chain combines TRBV20-1 and TRBJ2-3; 7 central nucleotides agree with TRBD2. Sequenced: blood buffy coat. The DNA read from the CDR3 is TGCAGTGCCCAGTCGGGCGGGAGTAAGATTCTGACAGATACG. Its protein is CSAQSGGSKILTDT. The whole CDR3 protein reads CSAQSGGSKILTDTQYF.